The 29 T cell receptor beta chains below all came from one sample that was sequenced in a study of cytomegalovirus exposure and HLA in healthy donors. Researchers ran the PCR with 60 Vbeta and 13 Jbeta primers. This table comes from immunoSEQ multiplex PCR, and its TCRdb copy is limited to in-frame clones, with some not included. The sample has just over 150,000 clones; roughly 80% are singletons. Material for sequencing was PBMCs. These receptors were collected from a female donor in good health and CMV-seronegative.

This chain connects TRBV30 to TRBJ2-1; tentatively, D is TRBD2 (5 bases). Looked up from germline, CDR1 is GTSNPN and CDR2 is SVGIG (reference sequence). Trimming removed 0 bases from V and 3 bases from J, with 9 bases in between. The CDR3 has 14 residues. This CDR3 reads CAWSVKAGYNEQFF. CDR3 nucleotide sequence: TGTGCCTGGAGTGTAAAGGCGGGCTACAATGAGCAGTTCTTC.

The V and J genes are TRBV27 and TRBJ1-2, with 9 bases that match TRBD1. Germline V lookup: CDR1 MNHEY, CDR2 SMNVEV (reference sequence). CDR3 length: 13 residues. Trimming at V came to 4 bases and at J to 13 bases, leaving 10 bases not matched to a gene. CDR3 sequence reads: CASSSETGGNFTF. In DNA, the CDR3 is TGTGCCAGCAGTTCCGAGACAGGGGGTAATTTCACCTTC.

The genes are TRBV10-3 and TRBJ1-2; D is unresolved. Germline V gene data show CDR1 as ENHRY and CDR2 as SYGVKD. V was pared by 0 bases and J by 5 bases, with 7 bases between. This CDR3 has 13 residues. The CDR3 here is CAISESTGYGYTF. The CDR3 DNA reads as TGTGCCATCAGTGAGTCGACGGGATATGGCTACACCTTC.

Here the CDR3 DNA reads TGCGCCAGCAGCTTAGACAGGGCAGCAGGCACCATATATTTT. Translation gives CASSLDRAAGTIYF. The J gene is TRBJ1-3, the V gene TRBV5-1, with 7 bases aligning to TRBD1. The CDR3 runs 14 residues. With 2 bases clipped from V and 9 bases from J, the junction kept 8 bases outside the gene matches. In germline, CDR1 is SGHRS, CDR2 YFSETQ.

The chain is built from TRBV6-1 and TRBJ1-5, with D perhaps matching TRBD1 (5 bases). The CDR3 consists of 13 residues. Germline assignment: CDR1 MNHNS and CDR2 SASEGT. The V end was cut by 5 bases, the J end by 3 bases, with 8 bases between. This CDR3 reads CASSRQYNQPQHF. In DNA, the CDR3 is TGTGCCAGCAGTAGACAGTACAATCAGCCCCAGCATTTT.

This clone was seen a single time. The chain couples TRBV13 to TRBJ2-5, with 10 bases matching TRBD2. This CDR3 region has 16 residues. The germline V gene encodes CDR1 PRHDT and CDR2 FYEKMQ (reference sequence). J was trimmed by 4 bases and V by 1 base; bases with no gene match: 6. CDR3 sequence (DNA): TGTGCCAGCAGCTTAGTAGCGGGGGGACGGTCAGAGACCCAGTACTTC. Amino acids: CASSLVAGGRSETQYF. Filled out from reference TRBV13 and TRBJ2-5, the complete variable domain reads AAGVIQSPRHLIKEKRETATLKCYPIPRHDTVYWYQQGPGQDPQFLISFYEKMQSDKGSIPDRFSAQQFSDYHSELNMSSLELGDSALYFCASSLVAGGRSETQYFGPGTRLLVL.

The chain couples TRBV18 to TRBJ1-1; D gene ambiguous. V gave up 2 bases and J gave up 2 bases, with 9 bases separating them. Looked up from germline, CDR1 is KGHSH and CDR2 is LQKENI. The CDR3 consists of 14 residues. The CDR3 DNA follows: TGTGCCAGCTCACCAGTAGCGGGAAACACTGAAGCTTTCTTT. Protein product: CASSPVAGNTEAFF.

This sequence joins TRBV30 and TRBJ1-1; D is unresolved. V lost 4 bases, J lost 6 bases, and 15 bases lay in between. Germline CDR1 is GTSNPN and CDR2 is SVGIG (reference sequence). The CDR3 has 13 residues. Written as DNA, the CDR3 is TGTGCCTGGATACAAAAGTGGGGAGCTGAAGCTTTCTTT. This codes for CAWIQKWGAEAFF.

On this clone itself: This sample also contains other DNA sequences that code for the same CDR3. The chain joins TRBV5-1 to TRBJ1-1; no clear D gene. The germline CDR1 and CDR2 sequences are SGHRS and YFSETQ. The CDR3 length is 13 residues. The V gene lost 2 bases and the J gene lost 1 base, with 6 bases spanning the gap. The CDR3 bases are TGCGCCAGCAGCTTAGCCTCGAACACTGAAGCTTTCTTT. Its protein is CASSLASNTEAFF.

The chain combines TRBV6-4 with TRBJ1-2, with TRBD1 matching 9 bases. From germline, CDR1 is MRHNA and CDR2 SNTAGT. The CDR3 runs to 12 residues. The junction had 4 bases not matched to a gene; V was cut back by 6 bases and J by 8 bases. The CDR3, as DNA: TGTGCCAGCAGAACAGGGGGCCAGGGCTACACCTTC. Translation gives CASRTGGQGYTF.

A single count supports this clone. This chain connects TRBV7-2 to TRBJ1-1, with 7 bases matching TRBD1. V was clipped by 0 bases and J by 3 bases; unmatched bases: 4. CDR3 size: 15 residues. Germline values: CDR1 SGHTA, CDR2 FQGNSA. CDR3 nucleotides: TGTGCCAGCAGCTTAGCGGCAGGGGGTGACACTGAAGCTTTCTTT. Amino acid sequence: CASSLAAGGDTEAFF.

The rearrangement joins TRBV5-4 to TRBJ1-1; TRBD1 might be the D (6 bases). V lost 0 bases and J 4 bases, leaving 10 bases between the germline ends. This CDR3 comprises 14 residues. The germline V gene encodes CDR1 SGHNT and CDR2 YYREEE (reference sequence). CDR3 sequence (DNA): TGTGCCAGCAGCTTGGACAGGGACCGCACTGAAGCTTTCTTT. Translating gives CASSLDRDRTEAFF.

J is TRBJ2-5 and V is TRBV7-9; 9 nucleotides line up with TRBD2. From germline, CDR1 is SEHNR and CDR2 FQNEAQ (reference sequence). This CDR3 is 12 amino acids long. Trimming at V came to 7 bases and at J to 5 bases, leaving 2 bases not matched to a gene. The CDR3 nucleotides read TGTGCCAGCACCGGACTAGCGGAGACCCAGTACTTC. Protein: CASTGLAETQYF.

The rearrangement joins TRBV4-2 to TRBJ1-2; D possibly corresponds to TRBD1 (6 bases). This CDR3 spans 15 amino acids. The ends were cut back, 4 bases at V and 4 bases at J, with 16 bases in the middle. CDR1 is LGHNA and CDR2 is YNFKEQ in the germline V gene. The CDR3 region is CASSPDGGGSYGYTF. CDR3 DNA: TGTGCCAGCAGCCCAGATGGGGGCGGTAGCTATGGCTACACCTTC.

The CDR3 loop is CASSQARSLANTEAFF. CDR3 DNA: TGTGCCAGCAGCCAAGCTCGAAGTCTGGCGAACACTGAAGCTTTCTTT. This chain connects TRBV4-2 to TRBJ1-1; D unresolved. Germline lookup yields CDR1 LGHNA and CDR2 YNFKEQ. The CDR3 totals 16 residues. V was cut by 1 base and J by 1 base, with 13 bases left in between.

The chain has TRBV19 and TRBJ1-1; unclear D gene. Looked up from germline, CDR1 is LNHDA and CDR2 is SQIVND (reference sequence). CDR3 length: 14 amino acids. Trimming took off 4 bases at V and 0 bases at J, with 9 bases between the two ends. The CDR3 DNA sequence: TGTGCCAGTAGTAGACTGTACGTGAACACTGAAGCTTTCTTT. Translation gives CASSRLYVNTEAFF.

V is TRBV30 and J is TRBJ1-1; no clear D gene. Deletions cut 8 bases from V and 5 bases from J, with 15 bases between. The CDR3 is made up of 12 amino acids. Germline V gene data show CDR1 as GTSNPN and CDR2 as SVGIG (reference sequence). CDR3 residues: CAQNRLQTEAFF. For the CDR3, the DNA is TGTGCCCAGAACCGATTACAGACTGAAGCTTTCTTT.

The chain links TRBV2 to TRBJ2-1; TRBD2 agrees at 9 bases. Germline V gene sequence: CDR1 SNHLY, CDR2 FYNNEI. This CDR3 contains 16 residues. The ends lost 7 bases at V and 1 base at J; junction bases unmatched: 8. CDR3 DNA sequence: TGTGCCAGCAATATAGCGGGAGATAGTTCCTACAATGAGCAGTTCTTC. It codes for CASNIAGDSSYNEQFF.

The CDR3 region has the DNA TGTGCCAGCAGCTTAGAGCCAGGCTACAATCAGCCCCAGCATTTT. This encodes CASSLEPGYNQPQHF. This sequence joins TRBV7-6 and TRBJ1-5; D gene ambiguous. CDR1 and CDR2 from the germline V gene are SGHVS and FNYEAQ. V lost 1 base to trimming and J lost 3 bases, with 10 bases between them. The CDR3 is made up of 15 amino acids.

The chain is built from TRBV5-1 and TRBJ2-5, with TRBD2 identical over 10 bases. Germline loops: CDR1 SGHRS, CDR2 YFSETQ. The junction had 12 bases not matched to a gene; V was cut back by 5 bases and J by 11 bases. The CDR3 totals 14 residues. DNA for the CDR3: TGCGCCAGCAGAGCCCTAACTAGCGGGGATGAGCAGTACTTC. Amino acid sequence: CASRALTSGDEQYF. Drawing the rest from reference TRBV5-1 and TRBJ2-5, the complete variable domain is KAGVTQTPRYLIKTRGQQVTLSCSPISGHRSVSWYQQTPGQGLQFLFEYFSETQRNKGNFPGRFSGRQFSNSRSEMNVSTLELGDSALYLCASRALTSGDEQYFGPGTRLLVL.

This chain uses TRBV9 with TRBJ2-5; D gene uncertain. V was cut by 6 bases and J by 1 base, with 10 bases left in between. The CDR3 is made up of 13 amino acids. CDR1 is SGDLS, CDR2 YYNGEE, per germline. The CDR3 loop reads CASNGGSQETQYF. CDR3 nucleotides: TGTGCCAGCAACGGCGGTAGCCAAGAGACCCAGTACTTC.

Only a few counts were recorded for this clone. The CDR3 sequence is CASSNRDSLLDTQYF. The CDR3 DNA follows: TGTGCCAGCAGTAACCGGGACTCCCTTCTAGATACGCAGTATTTT. V and J are TRBV6-5 and TRBJ2-3; D perhaps matches TRBD2 (6 bases). Trimming took 5 bases from V and 5 from J, leaving 17 bases between them. Germline V gene sequence: CDR1 MNHEY, CDR2 SVGAGI. The CDR3 runs to 15 residues.

The gene calls are TRBV9 and TRBJ1-2; D call uncertain. Germline CDR1 reads SGDLS; CDR2 reads YYNGEE. The CDR3 runs to 14 residues. V was clipped by 3 bases and J by 0 bases, with 9 bases between them. The CDR3 loop is CASSGVIANYGYTF. The CDR3 nucleotides read TGTGCCAGCAGCGGAGTTATAGCTAACTATGGCTACACCTTC.

The rearrangement uses TRBV6-1 and TRBJ2-1; TRBD1 is a possible D gene (6 bases). CDR3 size: 14 residues. CDR1 and CDR2 (germline): MNHNS, SASEGT. V lost 0 bases and J lost 3, with 6 bases in between. CDR3 bases: TGTGCCAGCAGTGAAGCAGGGGGCTACAATGAGCAGTTCTTC. It specifies CASSEAGGYNEQFF.

On this clone: This specimen includes other DNA sequences encoding the same CDR3. V is TRBV5-1 and J is TRBJ1-1; 8 bases match TRBD1. V lost 2 bases to trimming and J lost 4 bases; unmatched junction nucleotides: 4. The CDR3 runs to 14 residues. The germline gives CDR1 SGHRS, CDR2 YFSETQ. The CDR3 protein is CASSFGQGGTEAFF. CDR3 in DNA: TGCGCCAGCAGCTTCGGACAGGGAGGCACTGAAGCTTTCTTT. Filled out from reference TRBV5-1 and TRBJ1-1, the complete variable domain reads KAGVTQTPRYLIKTRGQQVTLSCSPISGHRSVSWYQQTPGQGLQFLFEYFSETQRNKGNFPGRFSGRQFSNSRSEMNVSTLELGDSALYLCASSFGQGGTEAFFGQGTRLTVV.

This sequence joins TRBV27 and TRBJ2-7, with 7 bases fitting TRBD2. Losses at the gene ends were 5 bases for V and 1 base for J; bases not matched to a gene: 5. The CDR3 loop spans 14 amino acids. Germline CDR1 is MNHEY and CDR2 is SMNVEV (reference sequence). DNA for the CDR3: TGTGCCAGCAGTCTTGCGGGAGCTTCCTACGAGCAGTACTTC. Amino acid sequence: CASSLAGASYEQYF.

This clone was counted only a few times. V is TRBV13 and J is TRBJ2-5; 9 bases are a match to TRBD2. The CDR3 sequence is 14 residues long. The junction had 4 bases not matched to a gene; V was cut back by 2 bases and J by 6 bases. The germline V gene has CDR1 PRHDT and CDR2 FYEKMQ (reference sequence). CDR3 bases: TGTGCCAGCAGCTTACTAGCGGGGTGGAAGACCCAGTACTTC. The encoded protein is CASSLLAGWKTQYF.

The chain combines TRBV6-4 with TRBJ2-7; 10 bases line up with TRBD1. This CDR3 is built from 16 residues. Germline V gene lookup returns CDR1 MRHNA and CDR2 SNTAGT. Trimming removed 7 bases from V and 0 bases from J; junction bases left unmatched: 9. The CDR3 is CASTPWGTGASYEQYF. The CDR3 nucleotides are TGTGCCAGCACCCCCTGGGGGACAGGGGCCTCCTACGAGCAGTACTTC.

This chain joins TRBV18 and TRBJ2-1, with 12 nucleotides matching TRBD2. The CDR3 loop spans 14 amino acids. V lost 3 bases to trimming and J lost 9 bases; unmatched junction nucleotides: 3. Germline V gene data show CDR1 as KGHSH and CDR2 as LQKENI. The CDR3 spells CASSPSLAGGEQFF. Written as DNA, the CDR3 is TGTGCCAGCTCACCGTCACTAGCGGGGGGTGAGCAGTTCTTC.